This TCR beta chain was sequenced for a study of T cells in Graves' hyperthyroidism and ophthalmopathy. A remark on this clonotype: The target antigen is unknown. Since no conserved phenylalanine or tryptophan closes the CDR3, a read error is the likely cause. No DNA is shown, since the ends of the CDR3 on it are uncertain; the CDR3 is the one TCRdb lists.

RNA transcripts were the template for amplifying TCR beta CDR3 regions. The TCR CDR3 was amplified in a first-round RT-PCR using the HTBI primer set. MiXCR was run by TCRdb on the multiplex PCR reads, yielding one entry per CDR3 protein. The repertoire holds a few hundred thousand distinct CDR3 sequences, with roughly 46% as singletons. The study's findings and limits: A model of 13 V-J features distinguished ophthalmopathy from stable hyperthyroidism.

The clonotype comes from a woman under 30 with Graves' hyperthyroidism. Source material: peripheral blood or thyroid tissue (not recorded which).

The CDR3: CASSRDRDY. This chain connects TRBV7-8 to TRBJ1-6; the table's D call of TRBD1 was not tested on the DNA. CDR1 and CDR2 from the germline V gene are SGHVS and FQNEAQ. The CDR3 has 9 amino acids, counting both end residues.